These 14 T cell receptor beta chains share one sample of origin, sequenced in a study of T cells in Graves' hyperthyroidism and ophthalmopathy. Template material for amplifying TCR beta CDR3 regions consisted of RNA transcripts. The HTBI primer set was used in a first-round RT-PCR of the TCR CDR3. TCRdb passed the multiplex PCR reads through MiXCR, listing each CDR3 protein once. The sample includes roughly 180,000 distinct CDR3 sequences, 9.4% seen only once; the top ten take approximately 24%. The sample was blood. The receptors here all came from a woman younger than 35 with Graves' hyperthyroidism that later progressed to Graves' ophthalmopathy.

The chain has TRBV10-3 and TRBJ2-1, with 11 bases lining up with TRBD2. This CDR3 has 18 residues. The V and J ends lost 2 bases and 7 bases, in that order; junction bases with no gene match: 13. Germline-derived CDR1 and CDR2 are ENHRY and SYGVKD. The CDR3 DNA is TGTGCCATCAGTGAGCAGCCGACTACTAGCGGGGGTAGGAATGAGCAGTTCTTC. Translated: CAISEQPTTSGGRNEQFF.

This clonotype was picked up many times. V usage is TRBV30 and J usage is TRBJ1-1; the D is unclear. There are 11 residues in the CDR3. Germline CDR1 reads GTSNPN; CDR2 reads SVGIG (reference sequence). V lost 2 bases and J 8 bases, leaving 9 bases between the germline ends. The CDR3 nucleotides read TGTGCCTGGAGTTTAGTAGTCGAAGCTTTCTTT. Translating gives CAWSLVVEAFF. Full variable domain (remainder filled in from reference TRBV30 and TRBJ1-1): SQTIHQWPATLVQPVGSPLSLECTVEGTSNPNLYWYRQAAGRGLQLLFYSVGIGQISSEVPQNLSASRPQDRQFILSSKKLLLSDSGFYLCAWSLVVEAFFGQGTRLTVV.

This clonotype was counted a few times. The V gene is TRBV20-1, the J gene TRBJ1-6; D ambiguous. Trimming removed 4 bases at V and 3 bases at J, with 10 bases between. Looked up from germline, CDR1 is DFQATT and CDR2 is SNEGSKA (reference sequence). The CDR3 contains 14 residues. DNA for the CDR3: TGCAGTGCTACCAAGGAAGGCTATAATTCACCCCTCCACTTT. Residues: CSATKEGYNSPLHF.

This clonotype was counted many times. V and J are TRBV20-1 and TRBJ2-7, with a weak D call TRBD1 (5 bases). The germline V gene encodes CDR1 DFQATT and CDR2 SNEGSKA (reference sequence). V lost 0 bases and J 2 bases, leaving 11 bases between the germline ends. The CDR3 runs to 14 residues. The CDR3: CSARDLTEAYEQYF. Written as DNA, the CDR3 is TGCAGTGCTAGAGATCTGACAGAAGCCTACGAGCAGTACTTC.

The gene calls are TRBV7-6 and TRBJ2-2, with D possibly being TRBD2 (5 bases). CDR1 SGHVS and CDR2 FNYEAQ come from the germline V gene. The CDR3 length is 13 residues. Trimming left V 2 bases short and J 7 bases short, with 8 bases between. CDR3 nucleotide sequence: TGTGCCAGCAGCTTACTGGCGGGCGGGGAGCTGTTTTTT. Amino acids: CASSLLAGGELFF.

Remarks on this clonotype: Being one base from a much bigger clone, this may be a read error. In DNA form, the CDR3 reads TGTGCCAGCGGCCCTACGGGACAGGGAAAGAGGAAGCAGTACTTC. Translating it yields CASGPTGQGKRKQYF. V and J are TRBV2 and TRBJ2-7, with 9 bases fitting TRBD1. CDR3 length: 15 residues. Per germline, CDR1 SNHLY and CDR2 FYNNEI. V gave up 8 bases and J gave up 8 bases; unmatched junction bases: 16.

This clonotype was seen at least ten times. The chain is built from TRBV28 and TRBJ1-2; D unclear. Trimming shortened V by 5 bases and J by 6 bases, and 13 bases separated the two germline ends. There are 13 residues in the CDR3. CDR1 and CDR2 from the germline V gene are MDHEN and SYDVKM. Written as DNA, the CDR3 is TGTGCCAGCAGTCCCCCTGGTGTACATGGCTACACCTTC. Its translation: CASSPPGVHGYTF.

This clonotype was recorded at least ten times. This chain uses TRBV15 with TRBJ1-5; D is possibly TRBD1 (5 bases). Germline V gene lookup returns CDR1 LNHNV and CDR2 YYDKDF (reference sequence). Trimming took off 8 bases at V and 3 bases at J, with 11 bases between the two ends. The CDR3 runs to 13 residues. This chain's CDR3 is CATGDSPNQPQHF. DNA for the CDR3: TGTGCCACCGGTGACAGTCCCAATCAGCCCCAGCATTTT.

Comments on this clonotype: This clone may be a read error of a much larger clone one base away. Here the CDR3 DNA reads TGTGCCAGCAGCGTTGGGACAGGGGGCTTGGCTAACTATGGCTACGCCTTC. Encoded protein: CASSVGTGGLANYGYAF. J is TRBJ1-2 and V is TRBV9; 12 bases are shared with TRBD1. Germline CDR1 is SGDLS and CDR2 is YYNGEE. The CDR3 sequence is 17 residues long.

V is TRBV28 and J is TRBJ1-6; TRBD1 is a possible D gene (5 bases). This CDR3 spans 13 amino acids. Germline V lookup: CDR1 MDHEN, CDR2 SYDVKM. Between the trimmed V and J ends, which lost 5 bases and 13 bases, there was a span of 15 bases. CDR3 sequence: CASSTYRSAPLHF. The DNA for the CDR3 is TGTGCCAGCAGTACCTACAGGAGTGCGCCCCTCCACTTT.

This clonotype showed up many times. The chain couples TRBV2 to TRBJ2-1; D remains ambiguous. The CDR3 covers 15 residues. Germline lookup yields CDR1 SNHLY and CDR2 FYNNEI. V was clipped by 7 bases and J by 0 bases, with 13 bases between them. This chain's CDR3 is CASTFQPSSYNEQFF. Written as DNA, the CDR3 is TGTGCCAGCACTTTTCAGCCCTCCTCCTACAATGAGCAGTTCTTC.

The CDR3: CASSSTGETQYF. Here the CDR3 DNA reads TGTGCCAGCAGCTCAACAGGGGAGACCCAGTACTTC. The V call is TRBV3-1, the J call TRBJ2-5; D may be TRBD1 (6 bases). The CDR3 totals 12 residues. Between the trimmed V and J ends, which lost 5 bases and 5 bases, there was a span of 9 bases. Germline-derived CDR1 and CDR2 are LGHDT and YNNKEL (reference sequence).

The chain has TRBV4-1 and TRBJ2-1; D may be TRBD1 or TRBD2 (6 bases each). Trimming pared 4 bases from V and 6 bases from J, leaving 19 bases between. The CDR3 runs 16 residues. Germline V lookup: CDR1 MGHRA, CDR2 YSYEKL. CDR3 bases: TGCGCCAGCAGCCTCTTAAATAGGGGGGCTGGCAATGAGCAGTTCTTC. Translating it yields CASSLLNRGAGNEQFF.

The rearrangement joins TRBV4-2 to TRBJ2-1; TRBD2 is a possible D gene (5 bases). The CDR3 is 13 residues long. Germline V gene lookup returns CDR1 LGHNA and CDR2 YNFKEQ. Trimming pared 0 bases from V and 8 bases from J, leaving 8 bases between. The CDR3 loop is CASSQEGGDEQFF. CDR3 sequence (DNA): TGTGCCAGCAGCCAAGAAGGAGGAGATGAGCAGTTCTTC.